The clone carrying this TCR beta chain was recorded a few times. TCRdb analysed the RACE reads with MiXCR anew, one entry per CDR3 protein. The table includes some 340,000 distinct CDR3 sequences, under 9% detected once. This entry belongs to a study of human T cells and chemical hapten exposure. The time point was: patch test 1, 2 weeks after DPC sensitization. Specified treatment: therapeutic diphenylcyclopropenone sensitization with weekly scalp DPC. This TCR derives from a woman under 30 with alopecia areata. Some clones in this sample may be carry-over from other donors' samples. The sequenced sample was whole blood, obtained in connection with sensitization to the hapten diphenylcyclopropenone (DPC).

CDR3 coding DNA: TGTGCCAGCAGCTTGATGACAGGCGGCTACACCTTC. Its protein product is CASSLMTGGYTF. The chain is built from TRBV12-3 or TRBV12-4 and TRBJ1-2; a weak D match, TRBD1 (6 bases). The CDR3 loop spans 12 amino acids. V lost 6 bases and J 8 bases, leaving 13 bases between the germline ends.